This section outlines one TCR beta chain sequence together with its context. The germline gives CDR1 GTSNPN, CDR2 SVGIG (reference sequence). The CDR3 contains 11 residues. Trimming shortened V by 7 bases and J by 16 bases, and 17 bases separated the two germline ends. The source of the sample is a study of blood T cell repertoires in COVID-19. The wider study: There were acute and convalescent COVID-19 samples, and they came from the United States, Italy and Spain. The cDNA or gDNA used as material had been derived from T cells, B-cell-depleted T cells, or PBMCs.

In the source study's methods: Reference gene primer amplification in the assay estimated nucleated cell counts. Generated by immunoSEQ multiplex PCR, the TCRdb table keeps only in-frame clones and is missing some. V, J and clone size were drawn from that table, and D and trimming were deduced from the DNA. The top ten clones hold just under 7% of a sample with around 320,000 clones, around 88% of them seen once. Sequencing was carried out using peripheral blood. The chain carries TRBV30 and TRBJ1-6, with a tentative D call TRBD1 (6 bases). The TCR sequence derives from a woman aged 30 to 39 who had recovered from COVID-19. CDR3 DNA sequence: TGTGCCTACTCAACCGGGACAAGGCTCCACTTT. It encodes CAYSTGTRLHF.